The entry below describes one T cell receptor (beta chain). The germline V gene encodes CDR1 LNHDA and CDR2 SQIVND (reference sequence). V was clipped by 4 bases and J by 7 bases; unmatched bases: 8. This CDR3 is built from 14 residues. This sample is part of a study of Graves' ophthalmopathy and Graves' hyperthyroidism. Scientists amplified the TCR beta CDR3 regions from RNA transcripts. Scientists carried out first-round RT-PCR using HTBI primers and then a second-round multiplex PCR. TCRdb redid the calling of the multiplex PCR reads with MiXCR, one entry per CDR3 protein. The sample records about 14,000 distinct CDR3 sequences, approximately 53% being singletons.

The chain is built from TRBV19 and TRBJ2-7; 9 bases align to TRBD2. The receptor's source is a woman aged 25 to 39 with Graves' ophthalmopathy. Sample: peripheral blood. In DNA form, the CDR3 reads TGTGCCAGTAGTACAGTCGGTAGCGGGAGTGAGCAGTACTTC. Translating it yields CASSTVGSGSEQYF.